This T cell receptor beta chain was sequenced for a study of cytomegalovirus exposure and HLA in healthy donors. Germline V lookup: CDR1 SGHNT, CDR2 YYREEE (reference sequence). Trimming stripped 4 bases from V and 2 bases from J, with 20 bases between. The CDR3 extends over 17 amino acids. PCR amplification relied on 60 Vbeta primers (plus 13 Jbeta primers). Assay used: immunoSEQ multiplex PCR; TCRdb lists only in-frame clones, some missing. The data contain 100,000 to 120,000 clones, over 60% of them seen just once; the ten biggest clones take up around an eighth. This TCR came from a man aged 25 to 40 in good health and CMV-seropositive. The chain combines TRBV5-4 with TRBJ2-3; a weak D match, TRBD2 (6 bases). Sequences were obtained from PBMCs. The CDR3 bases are TGTGCCAGCAGCGCGTTTGAGGCGCCGGGGGACACAGATACGCAGTATTTT. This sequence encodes CASSAFEAPGDTDTQYF.